The 29 T cell receptor beta chains in this list originate from one sample, sequenced in a study of blood T cell repertoires in COVID-19. Sequenced by immunoSEQ multiplex PCR; TCRdb stores in-frame clones only, minus some. The sample yields over 300,000 clones, about nine tenths seen once. Sequenced material: PBMCs or T cells enriched from blood (not recorded which). These receptors all come from a woman in her forties who had recovered from COVID-19.

The chain has TRBV28 and TRBJ1-2; 10 positions match TRBD1. This CDR3 has 15 amino acids. The trim removed 5 bases at V and 2 bases at J, leaving 5 bases unmatched. Germline CDR1 MDHEN, CDR2 SYDVKM. CDR3 DNA: TGTGCCAGCAGTCCATTGGGACAGGGGAACTATGGCTACACCTTC. As protein: CASSPLGQGNYGYTF.

The chain joins TRBV9 to TRBJ2-5; TRBD1 might be the D (6 bases). Germline CDR1 and CDR2: SGDLS and YYNGEE. The CDR3 consists of 14 residues. Trimming pared 3 bases from V and 2 bases from J, leaving 11 bases between. CDR3 coding DNA: TGTGCCAGCAGCGCAGACAGGATACAAGAGACCCAGTACTTC. Protein sequence: CASSADRIQETQYF.

The chain has TRBV28 and TRBJ1-4, with D perhaps matching TRBD1 (6 bases). The V gene lost 7 bases and the J gene lost 8 bases, with 20 bases spanning the gap. The CDR3 loop spans 15 amino acids. CDR1 and CDR2 (germline): MDHEN, SYDVKM. The CDR3 spells CASNPRRGGGEKLFF. In DNA form, the CDR3 reads TGTGCCAGCAATCCACGGCGGGGAGGGGGAGAAAAACTGTTTTTT. Full variable domain (remainder filled in from reference TRBV28 and TRBJ1-4): DVKVTQSSRYLVKRTGEKVFLECVQDMDHENMFWYRQDPGLGLRLIYFSYDVKMKEKGDIPEGYSVSREKKERFSLILESASTNQTSMYLCASNPRRGGGEKLFFGSGTQLSVL.

The chain is built from TRBV11-2 and TRBJ1-2; tentative D call: TRBD1 (5 bases). Trimming pared 4 bases from V and 5 bases from J, leaving 8 bases between. The germline CDR1 and CDR2 sequences are SGHAT and FQNNGV. The CDR3 consists of 12 residues. This CDR3 reads CASSWGLYGYTF. The CDR3 bases are TGTGCCAGCAGCTGGGGCCTTTATGGCTACACCTTC.

V and J are TRBV5-4 and TRBJ2-3, with 7 bases that match TRBD2. V lost 3 bases, J lost 5 bases, and 12 bases stayed unmatched. There are 16 residues in the CDR3. Germline V gene lookup returns CDR1 SGHNT and CDR2 YYREEE (reference sequence). The CDR3, as DNA: TGTGCCAGCAGCTCGGACCCTAGCGGCTGGGGAGATACGCAGTATTTT. Protein product: CASSSDPSGWGDTQYF. The complete variable domain, with remaining parts taken from reference TRBV5-4 and TRBJ2-3, reads ETGVTQSPTHLIKTRGQQVTLRCSSQSGHNTVSWYQQALGQGPQFIFQYYREEENGRGNFPPRFSGLQFPNYSSELNVNALELDDSALYLCASSSDPSGWGDTQYFGPGTRLTVL.

The rearrangement uses TRBV7-3 and TRBJ2-2; TRBD2 agrees at 9 bases. Germline lookup yields CDR1 SGHTA and CDR2 FQGTGA. V gave up 5 bases and J gave up 5 bases; unmatched junction bases: 6. This CDR3 is 15 amino acids long. CDR3 DNA sequence: TGTGCCAGCAGCCCCAGACTAGCGGATACCGGGGAGCTGTTTTTT. Translated: CASSPRLADTGELFF.

The rearrangement joins TRBV7-2 to TRBJ2-2, with 8 bases matching TRBD2. The J segment lost 2 bases and the V segment lost 5 bases, leaving 7 bases of the junction unmatched. This CDR3 contains 16 residues. The germline V gene encodes CDR1 SGHTA and CDR2 FQGNSA. The CDR3 protein is CASSPRGGQNTGELFF. The CDR3 DNA reads TGTGCCAGCAGCCCTCGGGGGGGACAAAACACCGGGGAGCTGTTTTTT.

V is TRBV24-1 and J is TRBJ2-5; D possibly corresponds to TRBD2 (5 bases). The germline V and J ends were trimmed by 4 bases and 5 bases, with 19 bases remaining between them. Germline V gene sequence: CDR1 KGHDR, CDR2 SFDVKD. The CDR3 spans 16 residues. CDR3 coding DNA: TGTGCCACCAGTGACCCGAGAGGACGGGGTGGGGAGACCCAGTACTTC. Translation: CATSDPRGRGGETQYF.

V usage is TRBV24-1 and J usage is TRBJ2-7; the match to TRBD1 covers 8 bases. There are 14 residues in the CDR3. The V segment lost 7 bases and the J segment 2 bases; nucleotides outside the gene matches: 6. Germline CDR1 is KGHDR and CDR2 is SFDVKD. The CDR3 here is CATSSVDRAYEQYF. In nucleotides, the CDR3 is TGTGCCACCAGCTCAGTGGACAGGGCCTACGAGCAGTACTTC.

The chain recombines TRBV9 with TRBJ2-7, with a possible D match to TRBD2 (5 bases). The germline CDR1 and CDR2 sequences are SGDLS and YYNGEE. V dropped 3 bases and J dropped 3 bases, with 16 bases sitting between them. This CDR3 is built from 15 residues. The CDR3 region is CASSGSSGMIYEQYF. The CDR3 DNA follows: TGTGCCAGCAGCGGATCGTCGGGGATGATCTACGAGCAGTACTTC.

The rearrangement uses TRBV24-1 and TRBJ2-1; TRBD1 agrees at 10 bases. Germline-derived CDR1 and CDR2 are KGHDR and SFDVKD. CDR3 length: 17 amino acids. V lost 2 bases, J lost 4 bases, and 7 bases stayed unmatched. CDR3 nucleotide sequence: TGTGCCACCAGTGATTGGGCCGGGACAGGGGTATACAATGAGCAGTTCTTC. Protein sequence: CATSDWAGTGVYNEQFF.

The V call is TRBV4-3, the J call TRBJ2-7; 9 bases fit TRBD2. CDR1 is LGHNA and CDR2 is YSLEER in the germline V gene. There are 13 residues in the CDR3. V lost 3 bases and J lost 6; bases outside the gene matches: 3. The CDR3 DNA reads TGCGCCAGCAGCCAGGGACTAGCCGGCGAGCAGTACTTC. Translated: CASSQGLAGEQYF.

This chain uses TRBV19 with TRBJ2-1; 7 nucleotides line up with TRBD1. V was clipped by 9 bases and J by 4 bases; unmatched bases: 12. Germline V CDR1 and CDR2: LNHDA, SQIVND (reference sequence). The CDR3 contains 15 residues. In DNA, the CDR3 is TGTGCCAGCCAAGACAGGGACGTCCCGTACAATGAGCAGTTCTTC. This codes for CASQDRDVPYNEQFF.

This clone was recorded only once. The gene calls are TRBV6-2 or TRBV6-3 and TRBJ2-7, with 8 bases that match TRBD2. The CDR3 sequence is 14 residues long. In germline, CDR1 is MNHEY, CDR2 SVGEGT. V dropped 5 bases and J dropped 3; count of bases not matched to a gene: 6. The CDR3 sequence: CASSLPGLDYEQYF. The CDR3 nucleotides read TGTGCCAGCAGTCTTCCGGGACTAGACTACGAGCAGTACTTC.

The chain carries TRBV20-1 and TRBJ2-7; D is possibly TRBD2 (6 bases). Germline V lookup: CDR1 DFQATT, CDR2 SNEGSKA (reference sequence). The CDR3 is 17 residues long. Trimming left V 3 bases short and J 1 base short, with 22 bases between. The CDR3 DNA sequence: TGCAGTGCTAGTCCTTCTAAAGGCAGCGGGCGTTCCTACGAGCAGTACTTC. Its protein is CSASPSKGSGRSYEQYF.

This chain uses TRBV27 with TRBJ1-3; 7 nucleotides line up with TRBD1. V gave up 4 bases and J gave up 2 bases; unmatched junction bases: 5. Germline V gene lookup returns CDR1 MNHEY and CDR2 SMNVEV (reference sequence). CDR3 length: 15 residues. The DNA of the CDR3 is TGTGCCAGCAGTTCAACAGGGGCGGCTGGAAACACCATATATTTT. This translates into CASSSTGAAGNTIYF.

The rearrangement joins TRBV7-8 to TRBJ1-2; 7 bases are a match to TRBD1. Per germline, CDR1 SGHVS and CDR2 FQNEAQ. The V and J ends lost 5 bases and 5 bases, in that order; junction bases with no gene match: 14. The CDR3 is made up of 16 amino acids. Here the CDR3 reads CASSLGQPRTPYGYTF. The CDR3 DNA reads TGTGCCAGCAGCCTGGGACAGCCCAGGACTCCTTATGGCTACACCTTC.

CDR3 DNA: TGTGCCAGCAGCTCCCACGCGCAGGGGACTAGCGGTTCCTACGAGCAGTACTTC. Translation gives CASSSHAQGTSGSYEQYF. The V and J genes are TRBV9 and TRBJ2-7, with 11 bases that match TRBD2. V was pared by 4 bases and J by 1 base, with 13 bases of the junction left unmatched. Germline lookup yields CDR1 SGDLS and CDR2 YYNGEE. The CDR3 contains 18 residues.

The CDR3: CASSLAALGADTDTQYF. In DNA, the CDR3 is TGTGCCAGCAGCTTGGCCGCTCTAGGGGCCGACACAGATACGCAGTATTTT. V is TRBV5-4 and J is TRBJ2-3; D is perhaps TRBD1 (5 bases). In germline, CDR1 is SGHNT, CDR2 YYREEE (reference sequence). The CDR3 consists of 17 residues. Trimming removed 0 bases at V and 2 bases at J, with 16 bases between.

The chain recombines TRBV7-9 with TRBJ2-1; 10 nucleotides line up with TRBD2. The germline V gene encodes CDR1 SEHNR and CDR2 FQNEAQ (reference sequence). After removal of 4 bases from V and 7 bases from J, the junction contained 10 bases not matched to a gene. CDR3 size: 16 residues. The chain's CDR3 is CASSSTFGTSENEQFF. Here the CDR3 DNA reads TGTGCCAGCAGCTCAACTTTCGGGACTAGCGAAAATGAGCAGTTCTTC.

This clone was seen more than once but under ten times. The V and J genes are TRBV2 and TRBJ2-1; the match to TRBD2 covers 10 bases. CDR1 and CDR2 from the germline V gene are SNHLY and FYNNEI. V was pared by 4 bases and J by 9 bases, with 9 bases of the junction left unmatched. CDR3 length: 15 amino acids. CDR3 nucleotide sequence: TGTGCCAGCAGTGTCTCTAGCGGGAGCTTCGGTGAGCAGTTCTTC. This codes for CASSVSSGSFGEQFF.

The chain combines TRBV24-1 with TRBJ2-7; 8 nucleotides align to TRBD2. There are 15 residues in the CDR3. J was trimmed by 0 bases and V by 4 bases; bases with no gene match: 4. Germline loops: CDR1 KGHDR, CDR2 SFDVKD. CDR3 loop: CATSDSGGASYEQYF. CDR3 coding DNA: TGTGCCACCAGTGACTCCGGGGGGGCCTCCTACGAGCAGTACTTC.

This clone was recorded once. For the CDR3, the DNA is TGTGCCAGCAGCAAAGGGAAGTGTGACAGGTTAATTTACACAGATACGCAGTATTTT. Translation: CASSKGKCDRLIYTDTQYF. The chain couples TRBV21-1 to TRBJ2-3; the D call in the table, TRBD1, was not verified against the DNA. TRBV21-1 is recorded as a pseudogene. The CDR3 is 19 amino acids.

The chain employs TRBV7-9 and TRBJ2-2; D unresolved. This CDR3 has 13 amino acids. Trimming cost V 4 bases and J 2 bases, with 5 bases left between them. Germline V lookup: CDR1 SEHNR, CDR2 FQNEAQ (reference sequence). In DNA form, the CDR3 reads TGTGCCAGCAGCTCCCATAACACCGGGGAGCTGTTTTTT. Translation: CASSSHNTGELFF.

This chain uses TRBV7-2 with TRBJ1-5; D is perhaps TRBD1 (6 bases). The germline V gene has CDR1 SGHTA and CDR2 FQGNSA. With 5 bases removed from V and 6 bases from J, the gap between germline ends came to 23 bases. The CDR3 runs to 17 residues. The DNA for the CDR3 is TGTGCCAGCAGCGTTCGAGGACAGCCCGGGTCCACTCAGCCCCAGCATTTT. It translates to CASSVRGQPGSTQPQHF. Complete variable domain (other parts from reference TRBV7-2 and TRBJ1-5): GAGVSQSPSNKVTEKGKDVELRCDPISGHTALYWYRQSLGQGLEFLIYFQGNSAPDKSGLPSDRFSAERTGGSVSTLTIQRTQQEDSAVYLCASSVRGQPGSTQPQHFGDGTRLSIL.

The V and J genes are TRBV18 and TRBJ2-5, with D unclear. CDR1 is KGHSH, CDR2 LQKENI, per germline. The CDR3 is made up of 11 amino acids. Trimming stripped 4 bases from V and 4 bases from J, with 4 bases between. CDR3 residues: CASSRGETQYF. CDR3 nucleotide sequence: TGTGCCAGCTCACGCGGAGAGACCCAGTACTTC.

The genes are TRBV6-2 or TRBV6-3 and TRBJ2-5; D remains unclear. Germline V lookup: CDR1 MNHEY, CDR2 SVGEGT. Trimming removed 2 bases from V and 5 bases from J, with 12 bases in between. This CDR3 is built from 14 residues. CDR3 DNA sequence: TGTGCCAGCAGTTACCCCTCTCACGGGGAGACCCAGTACTTC. Protein product: CASSYPSHGETQYF.

The CDR3 DNA sequence: TGTGCCAGCAACGACCCGGGCAGGGGTATTTATGGCTACACCTTC. This encodes CASNDPGRGIYGYTF. The chain is built from TRBV28 and TRBJ1-2; a weak D match, TRBD1 (6 bases). In germline, CDR1 is MDHEN, CDR2 SYDVKM. The CDR3 runs to 15 residues. V lost 7 bases and J 5 bases, leaving 20 bases between the germline ends.

This chain uses TRBV19 with TRBJ1-1, with TRBD1 identical over 8 bases. The germline V gene encodes CDR1 LNHDA and CDR2 SQIVND (reference sequence). V shed 5 bases, J shed 0 bases, and the junction held 2 bases outside the gene matches. The CDR3 loop spans 14 amino acids. CDR3 sequence reads: CASSRQGMNTEAFF. DNA for the CDR3: TGTGCCAGTAGTCGACAGGGGATGAACACTGAAGCTTTCTTT.